Listed below are T cell receptor beta chains from one sample, sequenced in a study of graft-versus-host responses after intestinal transplantation. Method: immunoSEQ multiplex PCR; TCRdb's copy keeps in-frame clones and lacks some. The table shows more than 70,000 clones, with about nine tenths occurring only once. Their antigens remain unidentified. Sequencing used unstimulated CD8+ T cells sorted from spleen or lymph node cells, obtained before transplant. Receptor source: a human donor who was the organ donor for an intestinal transplant. Each CDR3 is given with its conserved first and last residue. Each record gives: J gene, clone size, D gene, V gene, CDR3 DNA, CDR3 protein. A D gene is named only where the DNA matches it firmly. Part of the rows lack a size; the others show once, few, many or a class for expanded clones.

TRBJ2-1 | once | TRBD2 | TRBV11-2 | TGTGCCAGCAGCCCCGGTACTAGCGGAGCATCTGGGGAGCAGTTCTTC | CASSPGTSGASGEQFF
TRBJ2-5 | . | . | TRBV6-4 | TGTGCCACCGTCGTGGGAGCGACCCAGTACTTC | CATVVGATQYF
TRBJ1-1 | . | TRBD1 | TRBV4-3 | TGCGCCAGCAGCCAAGATCCCAGGGGGACCACTGAAGCTTTCTTT | CASSQDPRGTTEAFF
TRBJ2-1 | . | TRBD2 | TRBV7-6 | TGTGCCAGCGGGGAGCGGGGAATCTACAATGAGCAGTTCTTC | CASGERGIYNEQFF
TRBJ1-5 | . | TRBD1 | TRBV27 | TGTGCCAGCAGCCTATACAGGGGCCCCAATCAGCCCCAGCATTTT | CASSLYRGPNQPQHF
TRBJ2-5 | . | TRBD2 | TRBV9 | TGTGCCAGCAGCCACCCCCTAGCGGAAGAGACCCAGTACTTC | CASSHPLAEETQYF
TRBJ2-7 | . | . | TRBV4-1 | TGCGCCAGCAGCCAAGCTCGGGGGTACGAGCAGTACTTC | CASSQARGYEQYF
TRBJ2-7 | . | TRBD1 | TRBV13 | TGTGCCAGCAGCGGGTCAGGACAGGGGCCCCAATACGAGCAGTACTTC | CASSGSGQGPQYEQYF
TRBJ2-1 | . | . | TRBV7-9 | TGTGCCAGCTCGTTAGTTGACAATGAGCAGTTCTTC | CASSLVDNEQFF
TRBJ2-1 | . | TRBD2 | TRBV11-2 | TGTGCCAGCAGCTTAGACTTTGGGGGGGGAAATGAGCAGTTCTTC | CASSLDFGGGNEQFF
TRBJ2-2 | . | . | TRBV9 | TGTGCCAGCAGCCCCGGGAACACCGGGGAGCTGTTTTTT | CASSPGNTGELFF